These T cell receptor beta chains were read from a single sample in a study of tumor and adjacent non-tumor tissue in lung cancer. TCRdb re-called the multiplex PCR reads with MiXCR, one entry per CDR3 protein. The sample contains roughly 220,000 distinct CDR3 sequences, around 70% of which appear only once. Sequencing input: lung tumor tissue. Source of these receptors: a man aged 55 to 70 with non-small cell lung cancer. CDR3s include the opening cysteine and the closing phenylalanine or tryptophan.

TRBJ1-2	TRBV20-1	CSASEGCSLYGYTF
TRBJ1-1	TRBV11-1	CASRLASGEAFF
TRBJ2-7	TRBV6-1	CVSRGTSGRDFCEQYF
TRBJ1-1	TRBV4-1	CASSQGGYGNTEAFF
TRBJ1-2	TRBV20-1	CSASWDIYGYTF
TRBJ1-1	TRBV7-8	CASSFETEAFF
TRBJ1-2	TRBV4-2	CPSSQDRWRGQEYGYTF
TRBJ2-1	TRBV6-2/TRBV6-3	CASSYSTGMVAGRGHEQLF
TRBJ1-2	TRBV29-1	CSVVAIYGYTF
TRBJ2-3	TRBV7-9	CASGTAPSKEGTDTQYF
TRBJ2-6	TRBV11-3	CASSHPIRDMGLMANVLTF
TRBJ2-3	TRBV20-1	CSVPRDRSIDRQYF